The 10 T cell receptor beta chains presented below share a single source sample, sequenced in a study of T cell responses to AZD1222 COVID-19 vaccine. The assay was immunoSEQ multiplex PCR, and TCRdb's table has in-frame clones only and misses some. The repertoire holds about 35,000 clones, with just over 85% as singletons. This specimen consisted of peripheral blood, obtained 28 days after the second AZD1222 dose. These receptors originate from an adult who received the AZD1222 COVID-19 vaccine.

This chain joins TRBV27 and TRBJ2-5; D may be TRBD1 or TRBD2 (5 bases each). This CDR3 comprises 15 residues. Per the germline V gene, CDR1 is MNHEY and CDR2 is SMNVEV (reference sequence). V was shortened by 6 bases and J by 9 bases, with 23 bases between the two germline ends. The CDR3 sequence is CASRSPPYHTGPQYF. The CDR3, as DNA: TGTGCCAGCAGGTCCCCCCCCTATCACACGGGGCCCCAGTACTTC.

This clone came up once. V and J are TRBV30 and TRBJ2-1, with 12 positions matching TRBD2. CDR1 is GTSNPN and CDR2 is SVGIG in the germline V gene (reference sequence). CDR3 length: 13 amino acids. J gave up 8 bases and V 7 bases, and 6 bases lay outside the gene matches. Here the CDR3 reads CASRLAGADEQFF. The CDR3 DNA reads TGTGCCTCCCGACTAGCGGGGGCCGATGAGCAGTTCTTC.

This rearrangement joins TRBV6-4 to TRBJ2-2; maybe TRBD1 (6 bases). Germline V gene sequence: CDR1 MRHNA, CDR2 SNTAGT. The CDR3 covers 14 residues. V was clipped by 6 bases and J by 3 bases, with 11 bases between them. Written as DNA, the CDR3 is TGTGCCAGCAGGGAGGACAGTTACACCGGGGAGCTGTTTTTT. This encodes CASREDSYTGELFF.

V gene TRBV5-4 combines with J gene TRBJ2-7; the D is unclear. CDR1 is SGHNT and CDR2 is YYREEE in the germline V gene (reference sequence). The CDR3 consists of 14 residues. The germline V and J ends were trimmed by 0 bases and 0 bases, with 7 bases remaining between them. The CDR3 DNA follows: TGTGCCAGCAGCTTGGAGTACAGCTCCTACGAGCAGTACTTC. Its protein product is CASSLEYSSYEQYF.

The rearrangement links TRBV25-1 to TRBJ2-3; no firm D call. V was clipped by 2 bases and J by 6 bases, with 12 bases between them. Looked up from germline, CDR1 is MGHDK and CDR2 is SYGVNS. There are 14 residues in the CDR3. The CDR3 nucleotides are TGTGCCAGCAGTGAAAGCGCCCGTGGGGATACGCAGTATTTT. This gives the protein CASSESARGDTQYF.

CDR3: CASSSGAAPYEQYF. The DNA for the CDR3 is TGCGCCAGCAGTTCAGGGGCTGCCCCCTACGAGCAGTACTTC. V and J are TRBV5-1 and TRBJ2-7, with D possibly being TRBD1 (6 bases). V lost 5 bases and J lost 2, with 14 bases in between. The CDR3 contains 14 residues. Germline values: CDR1 SGHRS, CDR2 YFSETQ.

The chain has TRBV18 and TRBJ2-1, with 14 bases fitting TRBD2. Germline assignment: CDR1 KGHSH and CDR2 LQKENI. The ends lost 3 bases at V and 7 bases at J; junction bases unmatched: 5. This CDR3 region has 16 residues. The CDR3 loop is CASSPLGLAGANEQFF. The CDR3, as DNA: TGTGCCAGCTCACCGCTGGGACTAGCGGGGGCAAATGAGCAGTTCTTC.

The V and J genes are TRBV28 and TRBJ2-5; 7 bases align to TRBD2. This CDR3 has 15 residues. Germline loops: CDR1 MDHEN, CDR2 SYDVKM. V shed 2 bases and J 2 bases; nucleotides not matched to a gene: 5. The CDR3 here is CASSLGLAVQETQYF. The CDR3, as DNA: TGTGCCAGCAGTTTAGGGCTAGCGGTGCAAGAGACCCAGTACTTC.

This chain joins TRBV7-9 and TRBJ2-5, with 7 bases matching TRBD2. The CDR3 runs to 14 residues. Germline trimming cut 0 bases from V and 2 bases from J; bases unmatched to any gene: 0. Per germline, CDR1 SEHNR and CDR2 FQNEAQ (reference sequence). Here the CDR3 DNA reads TGTGCCAGCAGCTTAGCCGGGAGGCAAGAGACCCAGTACTTC. It yields the protein CASSLAGRQETQYF.

This chain links TRBV4-1 with TRBJ2-1, with TRBD1 identical over 12 bases. V was clipped by 4 bases and J by 8 bases; unmatched bases: 12. Germline V gene lookup returns CDR1 MGHRA and CDR2 YSYEKL. The CDR3 runs to 17 residues. This CDR3 is CASSPYRRDRGLDEQFF. CDR3 nucleotides: TGCGCCAGCAGCCCATACCGACGGGACAGGGGGCTTGATGAGCAGTTCTTC.